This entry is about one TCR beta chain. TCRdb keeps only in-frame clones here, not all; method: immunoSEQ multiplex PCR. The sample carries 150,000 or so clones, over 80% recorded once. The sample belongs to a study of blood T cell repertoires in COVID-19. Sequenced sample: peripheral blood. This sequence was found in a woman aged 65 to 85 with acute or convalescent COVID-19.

The CDR3 region is CASSLSPGGSTNEKLFF. As DNA, the CDR3 is TGTGCCAGCAGTTTATCCCCGGGAGGGTCCACTAATGAAAAACTGTTTTTT. The chain joins TRBV27 to TRBJ1-4; D not certain. CDR1 is MNHEY and CDR2 is SMNVEV in the germline V gene (reference sequence). The CDR3 loop spans 17 amino acids. V lost 0 bases and J lost 2, with 13 bases in between. Based on the CDR3 plus reference TRBV27 and TRBJ1-4, the full variable domain is EAQVTQNPRYLITVTGKKLTVTCSQNMNHEYMSWYRQDPGLGLRQIYYSMNVEVTDKGDVPEGYKVSRKEKRNFPLILESPSPNQTSLYFCASSLSPGGSTNEKLFFGSGTQLSVL.